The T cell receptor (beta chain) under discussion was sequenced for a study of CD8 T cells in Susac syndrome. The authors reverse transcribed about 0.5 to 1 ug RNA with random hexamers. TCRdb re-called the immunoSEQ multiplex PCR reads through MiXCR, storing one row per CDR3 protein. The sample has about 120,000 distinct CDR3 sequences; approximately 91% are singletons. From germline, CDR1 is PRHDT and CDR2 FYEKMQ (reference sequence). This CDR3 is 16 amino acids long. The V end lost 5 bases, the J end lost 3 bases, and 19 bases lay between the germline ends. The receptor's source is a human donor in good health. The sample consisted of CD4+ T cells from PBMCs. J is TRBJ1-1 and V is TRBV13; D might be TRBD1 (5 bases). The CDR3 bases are TGTGCCAGCAGCCAGGGACGGCGGGTCGCGGACACTGAAGCTTTCTTT. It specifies CASSQGRRVADTEAFF.